This T cell receptor (beta chain) originates from a study of T cell repertoires in cytomegalovirus infection. Study-level background: Matching HLA type, along with CMV infection, was indicated by public TCR beta signatures. Study observations and caveats: The cumulative frequency of public TCR beta families distinguished individuals who carried CMV together with the relevant HLA. What dominated the ex vivo response were HLA-C-restricted CMV-specific TCR beta clonotypes.

The V gene lost 6 bases and the J gene lost 2 bases, with 20 bases spanning the gap. This CDR3 is built from 16 residues. TCRdb re-analysed the reads in MiXCR, keeping a single row per CDR3 protein. The sample holds about 100,000 distinct CDR3 sequences, about 22% seen once. Of note for this clonotype: Its antigen is not identified.

J is TRBJ2-7 and V is TRBV12-3 or TRBV12-4, with D perhaps matching TRBD2 (6 bases). The receptor comes from a human donor in good health (CMV status not recorded). Some clones in this sample may be carry-over from other donors' samples. Sample: CD8+ T cells from PBMCs. CDR3 in DNA: TGTGCCAGCAGCCGCCGGGGGTCTTTTTCCACCTACGAGCAGTACTTC. This gives the protein CASSRRGSFSTYEQYF.